This TCR beta chain came from a study of cytomegalovirus exposure and HLA in healthy donors. Study outcomes and limitations: Researchers left out some V segments, among them TRBV6-2 and TRBV6-3, as indistinguishable.

Regarding this clone: The antigen is not known.

Germline V CDR1 and CDR2: SQVTM, ANQGSEA. The CDR3 is 13 residues long. V was trimmed by 6 bases and J by 4 bases, leaving 15 bases between them. It was healthy bone marrow donors who served as donors. This PCR relied on a set of 60 Vbeta primers and 13 Jbeta primers. Some clones are missing from TCRdb's copy, which holds only in-frame ones; the method was immunoSEQ multiplex PCR. The profile shows roughly 160,000 clones, roughly 80% of them singletons. Specimen: PBMCs. The clonotype comes from a man aged 35 to 55 in good health and CMV-seronegative. V and J are TRBV29-1 and TRBJ2-5; D not resolved. CDR3 residues: CSVAPHSVETQYF. The CDR3 nucleotides are TGCAGCGTGGCACCACACAGTGTAGAGACCCAGTACTTC.